A single sample gave rise to the 24 T cell receptor beta chains below, sequenced in a study of blood T cell repertoires in COVID-19. Sequencing was performed with immunoSEQ multiplex PCR; in TCRdb, only in-frame clones are kept and a portion is missing. The sample lists 80,000 to 100,000 clones, approximately 82% occurring once. Material for sequencing was peripheral blood. The receptors shown here come from a man in his 70s with active or convalescent COVID-19.

The table lists this clone with a count of one. The J gene is TRBJ2-3, the V gene TRBV27, with a possible D match to TRBD2 (6 bases). Per the germline V gene, CDR1 is MNHEY and CDR2 is SMNVEV (reference sequence). Trimming pared 3 bases from V and 2 bases from J, leaving 21 bases between. The CDR3 totals 18 residues. The CDR3 here is CASSLGREVGGPTDTQYF. The CDR3 coding sequence is TGTGCCAGCAGTTTGGGCAGGGAGGTTGGGGGTCCCACAGATACGCAGTATTTT.

This clone was observed a single time. The V and J genes are TRBV7-2 and TRBJ2-1; 7 bases line up with TRBD1. The CDR3 is 16 amino acids. CDR1 SGHTA and CDR2 FQGNSA come from the germline V gene. With 5 bases clipped from V and 6 bases from J, the junction kept 13 bases outside the gene matches. The DNA of the CDR3 is TGTGCCAGCAGCCCCCGGCGAGGGGGCGCTTCCAATGAGCAGTTCTTC. Translated: CASSPRRGGASNEQFF.

The rearrangement joins TRBV11-3 to TRBJ2-1; 8 bases are shared with TRBD1. Germline V gene data show CDR1 as SGHNT and CDR2 as YENEEA. The CDR3 extends over 15 amino acids. J gave up 7 bases and V 5 bases, and 10 bases lay outside the gene matches. The CDR3 spells CASSPPGQGLNEQFF. In nucleotides, the CDR3 is TGTGCCAGCAGCCCCCCCGGACAGGGTCTTAATGAGCAGTTCTTC. The full variable domain, in which reference TRBV11-3 and TRBJ2-1 provide the parts outside the CDR3, is EAGVVQSPRYKIIEKKQPVAFWCNPISGHNTLYWYLQNLGQGPELLIRYENEEAVDDSQLPKDRFSAERLKGVDSTLKIQPAELGDSAVYLCASSPPGQGLNEQFFGPGTRLTVL.

This chain links TRBV6-2 or TRBV6-3 with TRBJ2-3; 12 nucleotides line up with TRBD2. CDR1 is MNHEY and CDR2 is SVGEGT in the germline V gene. Trimming cost V 5 bases and J 4 bases; bases outside gene matches: 7. There are 16 residues in the CDR3. The CDR3 loop reads CASSLFGLAGSDTQYF. The CDR3, as DNA: TGTGCCAGCAGTCTATTCGGACTAGCGGGATCAGATACGCAGTATTTT.

The chain combines TRBV5-5 with TRBJ1-6, with 8 nucleotides matching TRBD1. The CDR3 is 16 amino acids. The V gene end was trimmed by 4 bases and the J gene end by 12 bases; junction bases not matched to a gene: 15. The germline CDR1 and CDR2 sequences are SGHKS and YYEKEE (reference sequence). The DNA of the CDR3 is TGTGCCAGCAGCACCTCATCCAGGGGGCCGGATTTACCCCTCCACTTT. Its protein is CASSTSSRGPDLPLHF.

The table lists this clone with a count of one. The rearrangement links TRBV7-2 to TRBJ1-1; tentative D call: TRBD1 (6 bases). The CDR3 totals 13 residues. Germline V gene sequence: CDR1 SGHTA, CDR2 FQGNSA. V lost 5 bases, J lost 4 bases, and 11 bases lay in between. This CDR3 reads CASSGTLGTEAFF. As DNA, the CDR3 is TGTGCCAGCAGCGGGACACTCGGCACTGAAGCTTTCTTT.

This clone was seen more than once but under ten times. The V and J genes are TRBV10-3 and TRBJ2-5; 8 bases are a match to TRBD1. The CDR3 totals 14 residues. The germline V gene encodes CDR1 ENHRY and CDR2 SYGVKD. V shed 8 bases and J 2 bases; nucleotides not matched to a gene: 7. DNA for the CDR3: TGTGCCATCCGCCAGGGGGCTCTACAAGAGACCCAGTACTTC. The encoded protein is CAIRQGALQETQYF.

V usage is TRBV15 and J usage is TRBJ1-1; D might be TRBD1 (6 bases). Germline assignment: CDR1 LNHNV and CDR2 YYDKDF (reference sequence). The CDR3 spans 14 residues. Trimming cost V 0 bases and J 3 bases, with 8 bases left between them. CDR3 region: CATSRDPGDTEAFF. The CDR3, as DNA: TGTGCCACCAGCAGAGACCCAGGGGACACTGAAGCTTTCTTT.

The rearrangement joins TRBV7-9 to TRBJ2-6, with D unclear. Between the trimmed V and J ends, which lost 5 bases and 2 bases, there was a span of 13 bases. Germline CDR1 SEHNR, CDR2 FQNEAQ (reference sequence). This CDR3 comprises 16 residues. The chain's CDR3 is CASSPGGSAGANVLTF. In nucleotides, the CDR3 is TGTGCCAGCAGCCCCGGCGGTTCGGCTGGGGCCAACGTCCTGACTTTC.

The chain has TRBV4-2 and TRBJ2-3, with 9 nucleotides matching TRBD1. The CDR3 contains 16 residues. Trimming at V came to 2 bases and at J to 6 bases, leaving 9 bases not matched to a gene. CDR1 and CDR2 (germline): LGHNA, YNFKEQ. The CDR3 DNA reads as TGTGCCAGCAGCCAATCGGACAGGGGTCGACAGGATACGCAGTATTTT. This encodes CASSQSDRGRQDTQYF.

The chain combines TRBV4-3 with TRBJ2-5, with D maybe TRBD1 (6 bases). CDR1 and CDR2 (germline): LGHNA, YSLEER. Trimming took 0 bases from V and 8 from J, leaving 16 bases between them. This CDR3 spans 15 amino acids. DNA of the CDR3: TGCGCCAGCAGCCAAGAAGCGGACAGCCAAGTTACCCAGTACTTC. It encodes CASSQEADSQVTQYF.

CDR3 nucleotide sequence: TGCGCCAGCAGCTTACCAGGGTATGGCTACACCTTC. Amino acids: CASSLPGYGYTF. V gene TRBV5-1 combines with J gene TRBJ1-2, with D tentatively TRBD1 (5 bases). Germline assignment: CDR1 SGHRS and CDR2 YFSETQ. V was pared by 2 bases and J by 5 bases, with 7 bases between. The CDR3 spans 12 residues.

V gene TRBV3-1 (or the pseudogene TRBV3-2) combines with J gene TRBJ1-2; tentatively, D is TRBD1 (5 bases). This CDR3 comprises 15 residues. Trimming left V 1 base short and J 4 bases short, with 13 bases between. From germline, CDR1 is LGHDT and CDR2 YNNKEL (reference sequence). The CDR3 coding sequence is TGTGCCAGCAGCCAAGCGACGAGGAGGGGCTATGGCTACACCTTC. This codes for CASSQATRRGYGYTF.

This rearrangement joins TRBV6-2 or TRBV6-3 to TRBJ1-1; TRBD1 is a possible D gene (5 bases). CDR1 is MNHEY, CDR2 SVGEGT, per germline. V dropped 2 bases and J dropped 4 bases, with 8 bases sitting between them. CDR3 length: 13 residues. CDR3 sequence (DNA): TGTGCCAGCAGTTACCAGGGTGGCACTGAAGCTTTCTTT. This gives the protein CASSYQGGTEAFF.

The chain carries TRBV28 and TRBJ2-7; possibly TRBD1 for D (6 bases). There are 15 residues in the CDR3. Germline CDR1 reads MDHEN; CDR2 reads SYDVKM. V was clipped by 2 bases and J by 3 bases, with 14 bases between them. The CDR3 region is CASSLPSRGNYEQYF. The CDR3 region has the DNA TGTGCCAGCAGTTTACCAAGCAGGGGAAACTACGAGCAGTACTTC.

This chain connects TRBV2 to TRBJ2-3; a weak D match, TRBD2 (5 bases). Germline CDR1 and CDR2: SNHLY and FYNNEI. The CDR3 is made up of 17 amino acids. The V gene lost 2 bases and the J gene lost 2 bases, with 17 bases spanning the gap. CDR3 residues: CASSERWRRQITDTQYF. Written as DNA, the CDR3 is TGTGCCAGCAGTGAAAGGTGGAGGCGTCAGATCACAGATACGCAGTATTTT.

CDR3 residues: CASSLQENTEAFF. The CDR3 DNA is TGTGCCAGCAGCCTACAGGAGAACACTGAAGCTTTCTTT. The chain is built from TRBV14 and TRBJ1-1, with D tentatively TRBD1 (5 bases). The germline gives CDR1 SGHDN, CDR2 FVKESK. Deletions cut 4 bases from V and 1 base from J, with 7 bases between. The CDR3 has 13 residues.

The chain carries TRBV7-8 and TRBJ1-2; D possibly corresponds to TRBD1 (5 bases). CDR3 length equals 14 residues. With 2 bases removed from V and 8 bases from J, the gap between germline ends came to 15 bases. The germline CDR1 and CDR2 sequences are SGHVS and FQNEAQ. CDR3 nucleotides: TGTGCCAGCAGCTTATTCCGGGGGGAAGAGGGCTACACCTTC. Translated: CASSLFRGEEGYTF.

There are a few counts of this clone. The gene calls are TRBV6-1 and TRBJ1-5; D is possibly TRBD1 (5 bases). Per germline, CDR1 MNHNS and CDR2 SASEGT. V was clipped by 2 bases and J by 4 bases, with 24 bases between them. The CDR3 consists of 19 residues. DNA of the CDR3: TGTGCCAGCAGTGAAACTCCGGGGGTGGCCAACAACCGGAATCAGCCCCAGCATTTT. It specifies CASSETPGVANNRNQPQHF.

The chain has TRBV7-2 and TRBJ1-5; no clear D gene. Trimming removed 3 bases from V and 9 bases from J, with 15 bases in between. Per the germline V gene, CDR1 is SGHTA and CDR2 is FQGNSA. The CDR3 sequence is 14 residues long. The CDR3 DNA follows: TGTGCCAGCAGCTTCGGCAGAACCTCGGGGCCCCAGCATTTT. This gives the protein CASSFGRTSGPQHF.

This clone was seen just once. V usage is TRBV18 and J usage is TRBJ2-7, with D possibly matching TRBD1 (8 bases). The germline gives CDR1 KGHSH, CDR2 LQKENI. The V gene lost 2 bases and the J gene lost 3 bases, with 14 bases spanning the gap. The CDR3 is 15 residues long. The CDR3 DNA is TGTGCCAGCTCACCATCACAGGGGGGGATCTACGAGCAGTACTTC. It yields the protein CASSPSQGGIYEQYF.

The chain links TRBV6-6 to TRBJ2-4; D gene ambiguous. V lost 4 bases to trimming and J lost 0 bases, with 10 bases between them. Looked up from germline, CDR1 is MNHNY and CDR2 is SVGAGI (reference sequence). The CDR3 is 15 amino acids. The CDR3 loop reads CASSSTDLAKNIQYF. The CDR3 coding sequence is TGTGCCAGCAGTTCTACAGATTTAGCCAAAAACATTCAGTACTTC.

CDR3 loop: CASSERRAAWREQYF. The CDR3 nucleotides read TGTGCCAGCAGTGAAAGGCGGGCAGCCTGGCGGGAGCAGTACTTC. This chain connects TRBV6-1 to TRBJ2-7; possibly TRBD2 for D (5 bases). Deletions cut 2 bases from V and 7 bases from J, with 18 bases between. CDR1 MNHNS and CDR2 SASEGT come from the germline V gene. The CDR3 has 15 amino acids.

The genes are TRBV7-2 and TRBJ2-7; 7 positions agree with TRBD2. V gave up 5 bases and J gave up 6 bases; unmatched junction bases: 13. The germline V gene has CDR1 SGHTA and CDR2 FQGNSA. The CDR3 spans 15 residues. The CDR3 sequence is CASSATGTTIGEQYF. The CDR3 region has the DNA TGTGCCAGCAGCGCGACCGGGACTACGATTGGCGAGCAGTACTTC.